This T cell receptor beta chain was profiled in a study of T cells in Graves' hyperthyroidism and ophthalmopathy. The CDR3 is 13 amino acids. CDR1 and CDR2 from the germline V gene are ENHRY and SYGVKD. Of note for this clonotype: A much larger clonotype is one base distant, so this may be a read error.

TCR beta CDR3 regions were amplified from RNA. First-round RT-PCR of the TCR CDR3 relied on the HTBI primer set. TCRdb fed the multiplex PCR reads into MiXCR, producing one record per CDR3 protein. Found here are about 840,000 distinct CDR3 sequences, 35% to 45% of them singletons; the top ten hold 7.5% to 9.5%. This chain links TRBV10-3 with TRBJ1-6, with D unclear. The receptor's source is a man younger than 35 with Graves' hyperthyroidism. Sequencing was performed on blood. CDR3: CASSDSLNPPLHF. The CDR3 nucleotides are TGTGCCAGCAGTGACTCGCTGAATCCACCCCTCCACTTT.